The clone carrying this T cell receptor beta chain was observed a few times. Sequencing of TCR beta drew on CD8+ and CD4+ T cells from blood. Both CD4+ and CD8+ T cells were negatively isolated, and TEMRA cells underwent FACS enrichment. The data originate from a study of CD8 T cells in Susac syndrome. It was with random hexamers that about 0.45 to 1 ug RNA was reverse transcribed. Amplification of TCR beta CDR3 was carried out by immunoSEQ multiplex PCR, which covered 54 Vbeta and 13 Jbeta segments. MiXCR, run by TCRdb on the immunoSEQ multiplex PCR reads, gives a single entry per CDR3 protein. The data contain about 200,000 distinct CDR3 sequences, roughly 92% of them singletons. Material for sequencing was CD4+ T cells from PBMCs. The sequence was collected from a human donor in good health.

The CDR3 DNA follows: TGTGCCAGCAGCGTAGGGGGCGATACGCAGTATTTT. Its protein is CASSVGGDTQYF. The rearrangement links TRBV9 to TRBJ2-3, with D perhaps TRBD1 (5 bases). CDR1 and CDR2 (germline): SGDLS, YYNGEE. The CDR3 totals 12 residues. The V gene lost 0 bases and the J gene lost 6 bases, with 5 bases spanning the gap. Based on the CDR3 plus reference TRBV9 and TRBJ2-3, the full variable domain is DSGVTQTPKHLITATGQRVTLRCSPRSGDLSVYWYQQSLDQGLQFLIQYYNGEERAKGNILERFSAQQFPDLHSELNLSSLELGDSALYFCASSVGGDTQYFGPGTRLTVL.